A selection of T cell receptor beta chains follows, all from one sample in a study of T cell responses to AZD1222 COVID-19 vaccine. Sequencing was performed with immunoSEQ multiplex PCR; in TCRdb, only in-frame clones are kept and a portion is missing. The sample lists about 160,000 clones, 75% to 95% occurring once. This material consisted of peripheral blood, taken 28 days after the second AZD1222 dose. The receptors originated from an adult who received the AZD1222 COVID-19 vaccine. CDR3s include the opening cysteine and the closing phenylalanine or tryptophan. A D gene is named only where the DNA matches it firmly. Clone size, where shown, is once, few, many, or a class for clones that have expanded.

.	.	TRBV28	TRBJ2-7	CASSLSGAPAVYEQYF	TGTGCCAGCAGTTTATCAGGGGCGCCAGCGGTCTACGAGCAGTACTTC
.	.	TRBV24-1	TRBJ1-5	CATSEVQEGPQHF	TGTGCCACCAGTGAAGTACAAGAGGGGCCCCAGCATTTT
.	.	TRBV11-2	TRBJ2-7	CASSSRKRGQTDEQYF	TGTGCCAGCAGCTCCCGAAAACGAGGCCAGACCGACGAGCAGTACTTC
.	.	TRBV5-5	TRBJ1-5	CASSFFDSNQPQHF	TGTGCCAGCTCTTTTTTTGATAGCAATCAGCCCCAGCATTTT
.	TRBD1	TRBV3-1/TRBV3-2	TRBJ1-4	CASSPTGFIEKLFF	TGTGCCAGCAGCCCGACAGGGTTTATTGAAAAACTGTTTTTT
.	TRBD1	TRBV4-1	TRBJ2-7	CASSQDRNRDRTYEQYF	TGCGCCAGCAGCCAAGACCGAAACCGGGACAGAACCTACGAGCAGTACTTC
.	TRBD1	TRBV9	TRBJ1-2	CASSVRDRGAYGYTF	TGTGCCAGCAGCGTCCGGGACAGGGGAGCCTATGGCTACACCTTC
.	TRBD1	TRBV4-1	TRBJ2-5	CASRDSQETQYF	TGCGCCAGTAGGGACAGCCAAGAGACCCAGTACTTC
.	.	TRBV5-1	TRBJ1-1	CASSSGGGRGTEAFF	TGCGCCAGCAGCTCCGGAGGGGGACGAGGGACTGAAGCTTTCTTT
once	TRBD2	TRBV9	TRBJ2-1	CASSVSGGSSYNEQFF	TGTGCCAGCAGCGTAAGTGGCGGGAGCTCCTACAATGAGCAGTTCTTC
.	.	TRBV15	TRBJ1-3	CATSRVRTSRSSGNTIYF	TGTGCCACCAGCAGAGTCAGGACATCCCGTAGCTCTGGAAACACCATATATTTT